This passage covers 14 T cell receptor beta chains from one sample sequenced in a study of graft-versus-host responses after intestinal transplantation. TCRdb keeps only in-frame clones here, not all; method: immunoSEQ multiplex PCR. The sample has over 45,000 clones, 70% to 90% seen once. Here the sequenced sample was PBMCs, taken 26 days after transplant. These receptors were obtained from a human patient who received an intestinal transplant, so some T cells may come from the graft donor.

The chain has TRBV27 and TRBJ1-5; D remains ambiguous. Trimming removed 4 bases at V and 6 bases at J, with 10 bases between. This CDR3 is built from 13 residues. Germline assignment: CDR1 MNHEY and CDR2 SMNVEV (reference sequence). CDR3 nucleotides: TGTGCCAGCAGTTCCAGATATTCTCAGCCCCAGCATTTT. This codes for CASSSRYSQPQHF.

The chain has TRBV29-1 and TRBJ1-5; 7 bases match TRBD1. The ends lost 6 bases at V and 1 base at J; junction bases unmatched: 3. The CDR3 totals 13 residues. Germline-derived CDR1 and CDR2 are SQVTM and ANQGSEA. The CDR3 nucleotides read TGCAGCGTCCAGGGGGGAAGCAATCAGCCCCAGCATTTT. It yields the protein CSVQGGSNQPQHF.

The J gene is TRBJ1-5, the V gene TRBV4-1, with 8 bases that match TRBD1. The CDR3 extends over 15 amino acids. Germline CDR1 is MGHRA and CDR2 is YSYEKL. The V and J ends lost 0 bases and 5 bases, in that order; junction bases with no gene match: 3. The CDR3 sequence is CASSQDGQGDQPQHF. The CDR3 DNA follows: TGCGCCAGCAGCCAAGATGGACAGGGCGATCAGCCCCAGCATTTT.

The sample holds a few counts of this clone. This chain links TRBV19 with TRBJ2-2, with D maybe TRBD1 (6 bases). The CDR3 is 16 residues long. Germline lookup yields CDR1 LNHDA and CDR2 SQIVND (reference sequence). Trimming cost V 0 bases and J 0 bases, with 8 bases left between them. DNA for the CDR3: TGTGCCAGTAGTATAGATGGGGGCGCGAACACCGGGGAGCTGTTTTTT. This codes for CASSIDGGANTGELFF.

This chain joins TRBV5-6 and TRBJ2-1, with TRBD1 as a possible D gene (5 bases). Trimming pared 7 bases from V and 7 bases from J, leaving 15 bases between. This CDR3 has 13 amino acids. The V gene's germline CDR1 is SGHDT and CDR2 YYEEEE. The CDR3 reads CASSDSFWNEQFF. The CDR3, as DNA: TGTGCCAGCTCCGACAGCTTTTGGAATGAGCAGTTCTTC.

The gene calls are TRBV19 and TRBJ1-5; 7 bases align to TRBD1. Germline trimming cut 3 bases from V and 7 bases from J; bases unmatched to any gene: 6. CDR3 length equals 14 residues. Germline CDR1 and CDR2: LNHDA and SQIVND (reference sequence). This CDR3 reads CASSMETGPQPQHF. CDR3 in DNA: TGTGCCAGTAGTATGGAGACAGGGCCCCAGCCCCAGCATTTT.

The chain carries TRBV28 and TRBJ1-2, with 7 positions matching TRBD1. This CDR3 has 14 amino acids. Germline CDR1 MDHEN, CDR2 SYDVKM. With 6 bases clipped from V and 0 bases from J, the junction kept 4 bases outside the gene matches. The CDR3 sequence: CASSWDRANYGYTF. The CDR3, as DNA: TGTGCCAGCAGCTGGGACAGAGCTAACTATGGCTACACCTTC.

The chain uses TRBV9 and TRBJ2-5; 11 bases align to TRBD1. The CDR3 is 16 residues long. V shed 4 bases, J shed 7 bases, and the junction held 12 bases outside the gene matches. Germline V gene lookup returns CDR1 SGDLS and CDR2 YYNGEE. CDR3 region: CASSPTWTGGRATQYF. The DNA of the CDR3 is TGTGCCAGCAGCCCCACCTGGACAGGGGGCCGTGCGACCCAGTACTTC.

The rearrangement uses TRBV10-3 and TRBJ2-7, with 8 positions matching TRBD2. This CDR3 has 16 residues. Germline V lookup: CDR1 ENHRY, CDR2 SYGVKD. The J segment lost 0 bases and the V segment lost 0 bases, leaving 4 bases of the junction unmatched. This CDR3 reads CAISESAGGDSYEQYV. The CDR3 region has the DNA TGTGCCATCAGTGAGTCGGCGGGGGGTGACTCCTACGAGCAGTACGTC.

The rearrangement links TRBV5-6 to TRBJ1-3, with TRBD1 identical over 9 bases. With V trimmed by 4 bases and J by 3 bases, 14 bases remained unmatched. The CDR3 loop spans 18 amino acids. From germline, CDR1 is SGHDT and CDR2 YYEEEE. CDR3 residues: CASSPWDRALQVGNTIYF. DNA for the CDR3: TGTGCCAGCAGCCCGTGGGACAGGGCCCTACAAGTTGGAAACACCATATATTTT.

The V gene is TRBV2, the J gene TRBJ2-2; D ambiguous. Germline CDR1 is SNHLY and CDR2 is FYNNEI. The CDR3 is made up of 12 amino acids. V dropped 5 bases and J dropped 5 bases, with 6 bases sitting between them. DNA of the CDR3: TGTGCCAGCAGTCTAGATACCGGGGAGCTGTTTTTT. This translates into CASSLDTGELFF. Full variable domain (missing parts from reference TRBV2 and TRBJ2-2): EPEVTQTPSHQVTQMGQEVILRCVPISNHLYFYWYRQILGQKVEFLVSFYNNEISEKSEIFDDQFSVERPDGSNFTLKIRSTKLEDSAMYFCASSLDTGELFFGEGSRLTVL.

The rearrangement joins TRBV18 to TRBJ2-2; 8 positions match TRBD1. The length of the CDR3 is 16 residues. Germline-derived CDR1 and CDR2 are KGHSH and LQKENI. Trimming removed 3 bases from V and 1 base from J; junction bases left unmatched: 4. The CDR3 nucleotides are TGTGCCAGCTCACCCCGGGACAGGATGAACACCGGGGAGCTGTTTTTT. Its translation is CASSPRDRMNTGELFF.

This sequence joins TRBV7-6 and TRBJ1-6; D gene unclear. The V end was cut by 4 bases, the J end by 1 base, with 14 bases between. In germline, CDR1 is SGHVS, CDR2 FNYEAQ. The length of the CDR3 is 17 residues. CDR3 loop: CASSSGLRGSYNSPLHF. In nucleotides, the CDR3 is TGTGCCAGCAGCTCCGGCCTCCGGGGATCCTATAATTCACCCCTCCACTTT.

The V call is TRBV4-1, the J call TRBJ2-2; 7 nucleotides line up with TRBD1. CDR3 length equals 17 residues. Germline CDR1 MGHRA, CDR2 YSYEKL. Trimming removed 4 bases from V and 0 bases from J; junction bases left unmatched: 8. CDR3 protein: CASSPPTGPANTGELFF. CDR3 DNA: TGCGCCAGCAGCCCACCGACAGGGCCCGCGAACACCGGGGAGCTGTTTTTT.